The present entry profiles one T cell receptor (beta chain) with its context. Germline V gene data show CDR1 as MNHEY and CDR2 as SVGEGT. Trimming left V 4 bases short and J 6 bases short, with 9 bases between. The CDR3 spans 12 residues. In the authors' methods: Estimated nucleated cell counts came from reference gene primer amplification. The method was immunoSEQ multiplex PCR; TCRdb's version includes in-frame clones alone and lacks a portion of them. V and J calls and clone size are copied from that table; D and trimming were computed from the DNA. The repertoire holds 170,000 or so clones, with 75% to 90% as singletons. The source of the sample is a study of blood T cell repertoires in COVID-19. Whole-study context: Some COVID-19 samples were acute and others convalescent; all came from the United States, Italy and Spain. T cells, B-cell-depleted T cells, or PBMCs provided the cDNA or gDNA that served as material.

The rearrangement joins TRBV6-2 or TRBV6-3 to TRBJ1-1; D remains ambiguous. The sequencing input was peripheral blood. This TCR came from a woman aged 60-75 years with acute or convalescent COVID-19. CDR3 region: CASSSPTSEAFF. CDR3 coding DNA: TGTGCCAGCAGTTCCCCCACATCTGAAGCTTTCTTT.